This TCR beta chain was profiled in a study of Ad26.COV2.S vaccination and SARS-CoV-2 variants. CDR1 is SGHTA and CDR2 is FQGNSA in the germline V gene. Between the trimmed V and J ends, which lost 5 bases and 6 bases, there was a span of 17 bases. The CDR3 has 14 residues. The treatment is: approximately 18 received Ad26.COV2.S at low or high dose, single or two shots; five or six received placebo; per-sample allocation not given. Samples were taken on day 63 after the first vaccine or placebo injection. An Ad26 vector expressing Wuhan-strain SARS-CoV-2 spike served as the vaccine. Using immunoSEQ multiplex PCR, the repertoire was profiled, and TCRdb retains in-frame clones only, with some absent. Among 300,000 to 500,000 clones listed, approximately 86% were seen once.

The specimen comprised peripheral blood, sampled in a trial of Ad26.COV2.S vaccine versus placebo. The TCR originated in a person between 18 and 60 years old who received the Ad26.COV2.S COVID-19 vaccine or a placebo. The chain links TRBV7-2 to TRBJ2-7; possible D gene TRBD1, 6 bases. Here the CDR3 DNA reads TGTGCCAGCAGCCAACAGGGTCTACGACGCGAGCAGTACTTC. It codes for CASSQQGLRREQYF.